Following are 19 T cell receptor beta chains from one sample sequenced in a study of blood T cells in healthy people across ages. A sample-barcoded 5' primer and a J-beta primer mix were used in a second PCR of roughly 6 to 12 cycles. TCRdb re-analysed the 5' RACE reads in MiXCR, keeping a single row per CDR3 protein. The data contain about 2 million distinct CDR3 sequences, roughly 49% of them singletons. Sequences were obtained from blood. These receptors all come from a woman aged 40 to 55 in good health.

The table lists this clonotype with a few counts. This rearrangement joins TRBV4-3 to TRBJ2-6; 7 bases line up with TRBD1. Germline V gene lookup returns CDR1 LGHNA and CDR2 YSLEER. The CDR3 contains 17 residues. V was clipped by 4 bases and J by 2 bases; unmatched bases: 8. CDR3 in amino acids: CASSRGQNDAGANVLTF. For the CDR3, the DNA is TGCGCCAGCAGCCGGGGACAGAATGACGCTGGGGCCAACGTCCTGACTTTC.

This chain joins TRBV11-2 and TRBJ1-2; D not certain. Germline V gives CDR1 SGHAT, CDR2 FQNNGV. V dropped 2 bases and J dropped 13 bases, with 20 bases sitting between them. This CDR3 is built from 14 residues. CDR3 in DNA: TGTGCCAGCAGCTTAAGCCGTTACGGCCTAAAGGGCACCTTC. Its translation is CASSLSRYGLKGTF.

Comments on this clonotype: One junction end does not reproduce the germline sequence, and a read error may be involved. CDR3 sequence: CSSSPNQETQYF. For the CDR3, the DNA is TGTTCCAGCAGTCCTAACCAAGAGACCCAGTACTTC. This chain connects TRBV7-9 to TRBJ2-4; unclear D gene. The last part of the DNA fits TRBJ2-5 better; the J call may be wrong. The CDR3 totals 12 residues. Germline CDR1 is SEHNR and CDR2 is FQNEAQ (reference sequence).

The chain is built from TRBV20-1 and TRBJ2-1; TRBD2 might be the D (6 bases). This CDR3 spans 13 amino acids. CDR1 is DFQATT, CDR2 SNEGSKA, per germline (reference sequence). With 6 bases removed from V and 4 bases from J, the gap between germline ends came to 13 bases. This chain's CDR3 is CSAPRAGYNEQFF. The DNA of the CDR3 is TGCAGTGCCCCCCGGGCGGGGTACAATGAGCAGTTCTTC.

V and J are TRBV6-5 and TRBJ2-7, with D possibly being TRBD2 (5 bases). The CDR3 length is 15 residues. Germline V gives CDR1 MNHEY, CDR2 SVGAGI. Trimming left V 0 bases short and J 3 bases short, with 12 bases between. The CDR3 coding sequence is TGTGCCAGCAGTTACTCGCGGGCACAGAGCTACGAGCAGTACTTC. Translating it yields CASSYSRAQSYEQYF.

This chain links TRBV2 with TRBJ2-7; 8 bases are a match to TRBD1. CDR3 length: 13 residues. V was clipped by 5 bases and J by 7 bases; unmatched bases: 7. CDR1 and CDR2 (germline): SNHLY, FYNNEI. In DNA, the CDR3 is TGTGCCAGCAGTCGACAGGGGATCGGGGAGCAGTACTTC. It codes for CASSRQGIGEQYF.

The V call is TRBV7-2, the J call TRBJ2-7; D remains unclear. V was shortened by 1 base and J by 5 bases, with 9 bases between the two germline ends. The CDR3 loop spans 13 amino acids. The V gene's germline CDR1 is SGHTA and CDR2 FQGNSA. The CDR3 spells CASSLEWWDEQYF. CDR3 coding DNA: TGTGCCAGCAGCTTAGAATGGTGGGACGAGCAGTACTTC. Drawing the rest from reference TRBV7-2 and TRBJ2-7, the complete variable domain is GAGVSQSPSNKVTEKGKDVELRCDPISGHTALYWYRQSLGQGLEFLIYFQGNSAPDKSGLPSDRFSAERTGGSVSTLTIQRTQQEDSAVYLCASSLEWWDEQYFGPGTRLTVT.

This clonotype was seen more than once but under ten times. The genes are TRBV12-3 or TRBV12-4 and TRBJ1-2; TRBD1 might be the D (6 bases). The CDR3 runs to 13 residues. Trimming took 7 bases from V and 4 from J, leaving 13 bases between them. Here the CDR3 reads CASIRTAAYGYTF. The CDR3 DNA reads as TGTGCCAGCATTAGGACAGCAGCCTATGGCTACACCTTC.

This clonotype has just a few counts. This chain uses TRBV12-3 or TRBV12-4 with TRBJ2-5, with unresolved D. CDR3 length: 13 amino acids. V was clipped by 4 bases and J by 5 bases, with 11 bases between them. CDR3 nucleotides: TGTGCCAGCAGTTATAGTAGAAGGGAGACCCAGTACTTC. Protein: CASSYSRRETQYF.

As concerns this clonotype: The junction departs from the called germline gene at one end, perhaps through a read error. The rearrangement uses TRBV7-7 and TRBJ2-3, with a tentative D call TRBD1 (6 bases). The CDR3 runs 15 residues. The germline V gene encodes CDR1 SSHAT and CDR2 FNYEAQ (reference sequence). CDR3 nucleotides: TGTGCTAGCAGCCCAGCCGCTGGGGGCTCAGATACGCAGTATTTT. Translated: CASSPAAGGSDTQYF.

The rearrangement joins TRBV5-6 to TRBJ2-7; D remains ambiguous. This CDR3 comprises 14 residues. Trimming removed 1 base at V and 0 bases at J, with 8 bases between. CDR1 and CDR2 from the germline V gene are SGHDT and YYEEEE. The CDR3, as DNA: TGTGCCAGCAGCTTGTACAGTTCCTCCTACGAGCAGTACTTC. Its translation: CASSLYSSSYEQYF. The variable domain in full, with the rest retrieved from reference TRBV5-6 and TRBJ2-7, is DAGVTQSPTHLIKTRGQQVTLRCSPKSGHDTVSWYQQALGQGPQFIFQYYEEEERQRGNFPDRFSGHQFPNYSSELNVNALLLGDSALYLCASSLYSSSYEQYFGPGTRLTVT.

V and J are TRBV7-2 and TRBJ2-7; perhaps TRBD1 as D (6 bases). Germline CDR1 SGHTA, CDR2 FQGNSA. This CDR3 region has 17 residues. Trimming removed 4 bases at V and 2 bases at J, with 21 bases between. The CDR3 DNA follows: TGTGCCAGCAGCTACCGGACCCAGACAGGAACTCCCTACGAGCAGTACTTC. Translation: CASSYRTQTGTPYEQYF.

V gene TRBV20-1 combines with J gene TRBJ2-7; tentative D call: TRBD1 (6 bases). V was shortened by 0 bases and J by 1 base, with 13 bases between the two germline ends. This CDR3 has 15 amino acids. Germline values: CDR1 DFQATT, CDR2 SNEGSKA (reference sequence). This CDR3 is CSARDWEQGSYEQYF. DNA of the CDR3: TGCAGTGCTAGAGATTGGGAACAGGGATCCTACGAGCAGTACTTC.

The V call is TRBV6-6, the J call TRBJ2-7; TRBD1 might be the D (5 bases). V lost 0 bases, J lost 4 bases, and 19 bases lay in between. This CDR3 region has 17 residues. Germline assignment: CDR1 MNHNY and CDR2 SVGAGI (reference sequence). The chain's CDR3 is CASSYSKGSAEKYEQYF. DNA for the CDR3: TGTGCCAGCAGTTACTCGAAGGGGTCCGCAGAAAAGTACGAGCAGTACTTC.

V gene TRBV28 combines with J gene TRBJ2-5; the match to TRBD1 covers 10 bases. Germline CDR1 and CDR2: MDHEN and SYDVKM. CDR3 size: 15 residues. Trimming took 3 bases from V and 3 from J; bases not matched to a gene: 4. The CDR3 spells CASSFVGTGEETQYF. Here the CDR3 DNA reads TGTGCCAGCAGTTTCGTCGGGACAGGGGAAGAGACCCAGTACTTC.

The chain links TRBV11-2 to TRBJ2-5; no definite D call. The DNA end lines up better with TRBJ2-7; the J call may be wrong. The germline V gene encodes CDR1 SGHAT and CDR2 FQNNGV. This CDR3 region has 15 residues. CDR3 in amino acids: CASSLEIPTSYEQYF. Written as DNA, the CDR3 is TGTGCCAGCAGCTTAGAGATCCCCACCTCCTACGAGCAGTACTTC.

The rearrangement links TRBV9 to TRBJ1-2, with D possibly TRBD1 on 6 matching bases. Looked up from germline, CDR1 is SGDLS and CDR2 is YYNGEE. This CDR3 region has 14 residues. V lost 4 bases and J lost 4, with 14 bases in between. CDR3 in amino acids: CASSFPGAGYGYTF. For the CDR3, the DNA is TGTGCCAGCAGCTTCCCAGGGGCTGGCTATGGCTACACCTTC. The full variable domain, in which reference TRBV9 and TRBJ1-2 provide the parts outside the CDR3, is DSGVTQTPKHLITATGQRVTLRCSPRSGDLSVYWYQQSLDQGLQFLIQYYNGEERAKGNILERFSAQQFPDLHSELNLSSLELGDSALYFCASSFPGAGYGYTFGSGTRLTVV.

The V and J genes are TRBV11-2 and TRBJ2-5; 10 bases map to TRBD2. The CDR3 loop spans 18 amino acids. Germline V gene data show CDR1 as SGHAT and CDR2 as FQNNGV. V gave up 5 bases and J gave up 0 bases; unmatched junction bases: 12. DNA of the CDR3: TGTGCCAGCAGCCCTGGGGCACTAGCGGGGAGACACCAAGAGACCCAGTACTTC. This codes for CASSPGALAGRHQETQYF.

The genes are TRBV20-1 and TRBJ1-2, with 9 bases lining up with TRBD1. This CDR3 has 18 amino acids. V trimming: 0 bases; J trimming: 4 bases; junction bases outside the gene matches: 15. Germline V gives CDR1 DFQATT, CDR2 SNEGSKA (reference sequence). The CDR3, as DNA: TGCAGTGCTAGAGATGTCTTCTCACAGGGGGCGAGAGTCTATGGCTACACCTTC. Translated, it gives CSARDVFSQGARVYGYTF.